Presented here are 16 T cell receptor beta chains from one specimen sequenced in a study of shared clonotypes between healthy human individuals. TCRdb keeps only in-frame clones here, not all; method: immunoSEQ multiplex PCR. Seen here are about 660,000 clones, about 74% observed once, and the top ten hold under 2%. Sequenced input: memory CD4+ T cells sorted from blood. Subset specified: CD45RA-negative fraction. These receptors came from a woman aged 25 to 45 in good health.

CDR3 amino acids: CASSRDREHAAEKLFF. The CDR3 DNA is TGTGCCAGCAGCCGGGACAGGGAGCATGCTGCTGAAAAACTGTTTTTT. V gene TRBV21-1 combines with J gene TRBJ1-4; the table's D call TRBD1 went unverified against the DNA. TRBV21-1 constitutes a pseudogene. The CDR3 sequence is 16 residues long.

The CDR3 bases are TGTGCCATCAGTGAGCAGACAGGGTATGGCTACACCTTC. It translates to CAISEQTGYGYTF. The chain combines TRBV10-3 with TRBJ1-2; 7 positions agree with TRBD1. Germline CDR1 is ENHRY and CDR2 is SYGVKD. The CDR3 runs 13 residues. J lost 5 bases, V lost 2 bases, and 2 bases had no gene match.

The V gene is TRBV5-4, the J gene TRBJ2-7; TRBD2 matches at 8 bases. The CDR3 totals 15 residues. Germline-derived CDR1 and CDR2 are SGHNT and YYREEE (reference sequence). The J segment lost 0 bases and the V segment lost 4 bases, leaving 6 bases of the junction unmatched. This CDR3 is CASSHLSGGSYEQYF. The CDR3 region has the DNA TGTGCCAGCAGCCATCTCAGCGGGGGCTCCTACGAGCAGTACTTC.

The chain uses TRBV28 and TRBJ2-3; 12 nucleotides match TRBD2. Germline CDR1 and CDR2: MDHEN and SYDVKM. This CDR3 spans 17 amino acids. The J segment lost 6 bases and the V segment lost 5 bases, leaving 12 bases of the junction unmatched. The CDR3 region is CASSLGLAGSLADTQYF. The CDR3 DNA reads TGTGCCAGCAGTCTCGGACTAGCGGGATCGTTGGCGGATACGCAGTATTTT.

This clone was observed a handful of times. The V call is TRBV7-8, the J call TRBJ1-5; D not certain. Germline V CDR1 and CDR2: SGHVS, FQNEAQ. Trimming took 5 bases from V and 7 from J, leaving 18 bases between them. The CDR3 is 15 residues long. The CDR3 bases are TGTGCCAGCAGCCCCAGCTGGGGTCGGGGACAGCCCCAGCATTTT. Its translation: CASSPSWGRGQPQHF.

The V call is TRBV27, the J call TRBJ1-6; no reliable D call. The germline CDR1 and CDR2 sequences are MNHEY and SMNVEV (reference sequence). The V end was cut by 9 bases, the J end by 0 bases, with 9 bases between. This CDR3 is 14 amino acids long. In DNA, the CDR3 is TGTGCCAGTTGTTGGAGCTCCTATAATTCACCCCTCCACTTT. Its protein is CASCWSSYNSPLHF.

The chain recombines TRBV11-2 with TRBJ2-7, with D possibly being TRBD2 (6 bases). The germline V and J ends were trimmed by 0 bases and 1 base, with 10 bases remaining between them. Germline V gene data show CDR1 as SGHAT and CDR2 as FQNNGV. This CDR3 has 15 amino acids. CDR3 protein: CASSLEVSGSYEQYF. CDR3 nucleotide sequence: TGTGCCAGCAGCTTAGAGGTTAGCGGATCCTACGAGCAGTACTTC.

As DNA, the CDR3 is TGTGCCTGGAGTGTCATAGGGGGGCTTAACTATGGCTACACCTTC. Its protein product is CAWSVIGGLNYGYTF. The gene calls are TRBV30 and TRBJ1-2; TRBD1 is a possible D gene (6 bases). The CDR3 is 15 residues long. Germline values: CDR1 GTSNPN, CDR2 SVGIG (reference sequence). The V and J ends lost 0 bases and 1 base respectively, with 12 bases between them.

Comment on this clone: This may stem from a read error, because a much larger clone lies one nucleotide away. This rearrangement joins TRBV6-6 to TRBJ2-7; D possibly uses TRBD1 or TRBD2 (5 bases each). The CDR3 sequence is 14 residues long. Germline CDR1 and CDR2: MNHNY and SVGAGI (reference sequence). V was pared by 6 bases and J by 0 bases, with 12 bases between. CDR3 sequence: CASSRQGDSYEQYF. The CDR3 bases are TGTGCCAGCAGCCGCCAGGGAGACTCCTACGAGCAGTACTTC.

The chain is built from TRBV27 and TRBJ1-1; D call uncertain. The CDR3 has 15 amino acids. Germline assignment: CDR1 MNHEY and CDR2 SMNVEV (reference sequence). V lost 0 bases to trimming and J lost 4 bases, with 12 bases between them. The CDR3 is CASSLSLTLGTEAFF. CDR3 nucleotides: TGTGCCAGCAGTTTATCATTGACGTTGGGCACTGAAGCTTTCTTT.

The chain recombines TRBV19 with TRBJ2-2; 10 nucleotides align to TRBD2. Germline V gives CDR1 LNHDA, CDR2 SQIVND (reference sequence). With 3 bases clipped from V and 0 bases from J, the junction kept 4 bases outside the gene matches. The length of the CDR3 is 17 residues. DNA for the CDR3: TGTGCCAGTAGTATCTCTAGCGGGGGCGCGAACACCGGGGAGCTGTTTTTT. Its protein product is CASSISSGGANTGELFF.

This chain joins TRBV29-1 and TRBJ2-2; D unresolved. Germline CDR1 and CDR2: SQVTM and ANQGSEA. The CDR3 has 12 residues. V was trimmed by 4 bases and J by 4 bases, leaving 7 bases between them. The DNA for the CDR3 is TGCAGCGTTGTAAGAAGCACCGGGGAGCTGTTTTTT. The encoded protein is CSVVRSTGELFF.

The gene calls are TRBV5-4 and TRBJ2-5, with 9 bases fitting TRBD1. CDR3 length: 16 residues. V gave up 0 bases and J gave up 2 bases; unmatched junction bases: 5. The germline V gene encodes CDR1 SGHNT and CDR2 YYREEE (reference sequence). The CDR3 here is CASSLGGQGWQETQYF. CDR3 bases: TGTGCCAGCAGCTTGGGTGGACAGGGGTGGCAAGAGACCCAGTACTTC. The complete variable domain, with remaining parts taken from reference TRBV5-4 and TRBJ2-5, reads ETGVTQSPTHLIKTRGQQVTLRCSSQSGHNTVSWYQQALGQGPQFIFQYYREEENGRGNFPPRFSGLQFPNYSSELNVNALELDDSALYLCASSLGGQGWQETQYFGPGTRLLVL.

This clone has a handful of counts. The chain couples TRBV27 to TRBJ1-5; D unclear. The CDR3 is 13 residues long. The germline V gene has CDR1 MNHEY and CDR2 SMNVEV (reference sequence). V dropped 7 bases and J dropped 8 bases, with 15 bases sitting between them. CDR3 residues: CASKEAADEPQHF. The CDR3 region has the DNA TGTGCCAGCAAGGAGGCCGCGGACGAGCCCCAGCATTTT.

CDR3 sequence (DNA): TGTGCCTGGGGAAGGGAGGAGACCCAGTACTTC. Translation gives CAWGREETQYF. This sequence joins TRBV30 and TRBJ2-5; D possibly corresponds to TRBD2 (5 bases). The length of the CDR3 is 11 residues. Trimming took off 5 bases at V and 5 bases at J, with 9 bases between the two ends. In germline, CDR1 is GTSNPN, CDR2 SVGIG (reference sequence).

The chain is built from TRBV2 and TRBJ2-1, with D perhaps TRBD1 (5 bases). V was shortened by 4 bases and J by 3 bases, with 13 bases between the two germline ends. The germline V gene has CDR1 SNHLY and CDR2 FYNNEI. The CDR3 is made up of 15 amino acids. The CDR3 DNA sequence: TGTGCCAGCAGTGGTGGTGGGGCGGACTACAATGAGCAGTTCTTC. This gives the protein CASSGGGADYNEQFF.